Included here is one T cell receptor (beta chain) sequence, with context. This clone appeared a single time. Its antigen target is currently unknown. Base qualities are missing; no much larger clone stands one base away. At the junction V is shortened by 0 bases and J by 12 bases, with 9 bases in between. Looking up the germline V gene yields CDR1 SGHAT and CDR2 FQNNGV. The CDR3 has 12 amino acids, counting the end cysteine and phenylalanine. CDR3 DNA is the only sequence kept; it has 36 bases, read in frame from the first base. Donors were healthy HIV-negative adults with no recently reported acute infections or vaccinations. Only Caucasian adults living in Nashville, Tennessee, USA were represented among the donors. CD4+ T cells were enriched by magnetic negative selection; naive cells were then positively selected on CD45RA, and the negative fraction formed the memory subset. After blood collection by leukapheresis, PBMCs were isolated using Ficoll-Histopaque density gradient centrifugation and then cryopreserved in the vapor phase of liquid nitrogen. Analytical flow cytometry was used to check the purity and quantity of every magnetically sorted T cell population. Each sorted fraction had its genomic DNA isolated and then quantified by UV absorbance on a Nanodrop 2000c.

This specimen belongs to a study of shared clonotypes between healthy human individuals (dated by TCRdb to the early 2020s). About the study as a whole: The cohort included a few men and two women between 18 and 49 years of age. For each donor, CD4 naive and CD4 memory were each given three plates, CD8 naive was given two plates, and CD8 memory was given one plate. The study deeply sequenced blood TCR repertoires of 5 or 6 healthy adults to estimate repertoire size and the extent of clonotype sharing between individuals. To increase sequencing depth and limit assay-specific biases, different laboratories used diverse techniques to prepare libraries and sequence TCR repertoires. Each donor's leukapheresis produced roughly between about 0.8 and 8.9 billion PBMCs.

Beyond this particular receptor, the publication reports: Across a handful of donors, around 5% of naive CD4, 3% to 3.5% of naive CD8, 2.3% of memory CD4, and 0.4% of memory CD8 clonotypes were shared. Compared with non-shared clonotypes, clonotypes shared by all four sorted-subset donors had higher generation probabilities. Based on pairwise subsampling, the degree of clonotype sharing among donors was expected to be affected by sequencing depth. The small number of donors limited the genetic and exposure-history diversity represented. Sampling was limited to blood, and TCR repertoires in tissue likely differ from TCR repertoires in blood. Estimated clonotype richness was generally larger for naive than for memory subsets. Even with the large sequencing depth, rarefaction of the sorted-subset datasets indicated that sequencing was incomplete.

Using the deep immunoSEQ assay, multiplex PCR amplified TCR CDR3 regions from genomic DNA. For each cell subset, the extracted genomic DNA was distributed evenly across all wells of several immunoSEQ 96-well plates, and each plate served as one replicate. For sorted subsets, each replicate PCR was loaded with roughly 200 ng genomic DNA, equivalent to roughly 30,000 T cell genomes. The purified libraries were quantified using a Qubit 3.0 fluorometer, sized with a Bioanalyzer 2100, and then quantified again using the KAPA Library Quantification kit. A separate single-read 150-cycle Illumina NextSeq 550 flow cell was used to sequence each immunoSEQ 96-well plate. For the original study's pipeline: The immunoSEQ output contained only junctional sequences without quality scores, so filtering could not match that applied to full-length reads. To assign V/J genes and CDR3, sequences were annotated against IMGT germline references using PyIR, a Python wrapper for IgBLAST v1.9. Reads with weak V/J assignments (E-value above 1e-6), missing CDR3, stop codons, out-of-frame junctions, or ambiguous translated residues were removed. V3J clonotypes were defined as sequences sharing an identical inferred V gene, J gene, and CDR3 amino acid sequence. Percentage overlap between repertoires was calculated by dividing the number of shared unique clonotypes by the size of the smaller repertoire. Richness of each repertoire was evaluated using RTK rarefaction, the Chao1 estimator, and Recon v2.1 estimates of unobserved clonotypes. OLGA was used to compute generation probabilities for all TCRbeta clonotypes that the gDNA method yielded from a handful of donors. The source is immuneACCESS, and TCRdb retained only in-frame sequences with V and J called. Part of the clones is not carried over; for the studies checked, unresolved V genes explain less than half of this, and the remainder is unexplained. That table is the source of V, J and clone size, and D and trimming were worked out from the DNA. Recorded for this sample are 2 million to 3 million clones; approximately 93% of them occurred a single time. The ten largest clones add up to around 0.4% of the sample.

The clonotype originates from a man aged 18-30 years in good health. Some clones in this sample may be carry-over from other donors' samples. The chain was built from TRBV11-2 and TRBJ2-1; TRBD2 is a weak D gene call, 6 bases matching. Specimen: naive CD4+ T cells from PBMCs. The cell subset or site label, as the study defines it: CD45RA+ positively selected. The CDR3 region reads CASSLERRGQFF. The nucleotides read TGTGCCAGCAGCTTAGAACGGAGGGGGCAGTTCTTC.